The 16 T cell receptor beta chains below all came from one sample that was sequenced in a study of T cell clones after liver transplantation. Some clones are missing from TCRdb's copy, which holds only in-frame ones; the method was immunoSEQ multiplex PCR. This sample carries about 85,000 clones, around four fifths of them seen once, and the ten largest clones take around 0.5%. The material sequenced was CD4+ T cells from blood, taken 45 to 46 months after liver transplant. The receptor source for this set is a human patient who received a liver transplant. Some T cells may trace back to the graft donor.

V gene TRBV5-1 combines with J gene TRBJ2-1; the match to TRBD1 covers 7 bases. This CDR3 region has 16 residues. V shed 2 bases, J shed 3 bases, and the junction held 8 bases outside the gene matches. The germline V gene encodes CDR1 SGHRS and CDR2 YFSETQ. The CDR3 region is CASSLPPGQYYNEQFF. The CDR3 nucleotides read TGCGCCAGCAGCTTACCGCCGGGACAGTACTACAATGAGCAGTTCTTC.

Only a few counts were recorded for this clone. The CDR3 nucleotides read TGTGCCTGGAGTAGGGACAGGGGGTTCTCTGGGGCCAACGTCCTGACTTTC. This codes for CAWSRDRGFSGANVLTF. The gene calls are TRBV30 and TRBJ2-6; 11 bases align to TRBD1. V shed 2 bases and J 0 bases; nucleotides not matched to a gene: 3. Germline V gives CDR1 GTSNPN, CDR2 SVGIG (reference sequence). The CDR3 length is 17 residues.

The chain joins TRBV28 to TRBJ1-1; the match to TRBD1 covers 7 bases. J was trimmed by 11 bases and V by 5 bases; bases with no gene match: 11. This CDR3 has 13 amino acids. Germline V gene data show CDR1 as MDHEN and CDR2 as SYDVKM. The CDR3 loop reads CASSGPNRGSAFF. CDR3 sequence (DNA): TGTGCCAGCAGTGGACCCAACAGGGGTAGTGCTTTCTTT.

This clone was counted only a few times. The chain combines TRBV18 with TRBJ2-5; the D is unclear. This CDR3 spans 14 amino acids. With 0 bases removed from V and 5 bases from J, the gap between germline ends came to 10 bases. The germline gives CDR1 KGHSH, CDR2 LQKENI. The CDR3 reads CASSPPSNIETQYF. The DNA for the CDR3 is TGTGCCAGCTCACCACCATCGAATATCGAGACCCAGTACTTC.

This sequence joins TRBV5-4 and TRBJ2-7; 9 bases align to TRBD1. The CDR3 sequence is 15 residues long. Germline assignment: CDR1 SGHNT and CDR2 YYREEE (reference sequence). V shed 3 bases and J 5 bases; nucleotides not matched to a gene: 9. CDR3 residues: CASSWPTGTGNEQYF. DNA for the CDR3: TGTGCCAGCAGCTGGCCGACCGGGACAGGGAACGAGCAGTACTTC.

The chain links TRBV6-6 to TRBJ2-7; TRBD1 agrees at 7 bases. Trimming took 11 bases from V and 6 from J; bases not matched to a gene: 7. The CDR3 has 11 residues. Germline CDR1 MNHNY, CDR2 SVGAGI (reference sequence). The CDR3 DNA reads as TGTGCCGTACTTACAGGGGTCGAGCAGTACTTC. This encodes CAVLTGVEQYF.

This clone has just one count. This chain connects TRBV5-1 to TRBJ2-1; D is ambiguous. V lost 2 bases to trimming and J lost 7 bases, with 13 bases between them. Germline assignment: CDR1 SGHRS and CDR2 YFSETQ. The CDR3 is 14 amino acids. The CDR3 DNA reads as TGCGCCAGCAGCTTACCCGGACCATTTAATGAGCAGTTCTTC. Translation: CASSLPGPFNEQFF.

This sequence joins TRBV28 and TRBJ2-2; D is unresolved. V was pared by 7 bases and J by 7 bases, with 22 bases between. Germline loops: CDR1 MDHEN, CDR2 SYDVKM. This CDR3 has 16 residues. The CDR3 spells CASTLLSYPRVGELFF. CDR3 nucleotide sequence: TGTGCCAGCACCCTTCTTTCCTACCCCCGGGTCGGGGAGCTGTTTTTT.

CDR3 loop: CASSEKRRGNEQFF. CDR3 coding DNA: TGTGCCAGCAGTGAAAAGCGGCGGGGCAATGAGCAGTTCTTC. The chain employs TRBV6-1 and TRBJ2-1; D might be TRBD2 (6 bases). The V end was cut by 2 bases, the J end by 6 bases, with 11 bases between. This CDR3 region has 14 residues. Germline V gene sequence: CDR1 MNHNS, CDR2 SASEGT.

Ten or more counts support this clone. The chain couples TRBV7-9 to TRBJ1-2; 10 bases agree with TRBD1. Germline CDR1 reads SEHNR; CDR2 reads FQNEAQ (reference sequence). The V and J ends lost 1 base and 3 bases, in that order; junction bases with no gene match: 8. There are 17 residues in the CDR3. CDR3 DNA: TGTGCCAGCAGCTTAGGACAGGGGGCTGTCTACTACTATGGCTACACCTTC. Amino acid sequence: CASSLGQGAVYYYGYTF.

The genes are TRBV7-2 and TRBJ2-3, with D perhaps matching TRBD2 (6 bases). The V gene's germline CDR1 is SGHTA and CDR2 FQGNSA. This CDR3 is built from 15 residues. V dropped 3 bases and J dropped 2 bases, with 12 bases sitting between them. CDR3 DNA: TGTGCCAGCAGCTTTGACGGGAGAGCCACAGATACGCAGTATTTT. It is translated as CASSFDGRATDTQYF.

This rearrangement joins TRBV5-1 to TRBJ2-5; no clear D. V lost 4 bases, J lost 2 bases, and 12 bases lay in between. The CDR3 spans 14 residues. Germline CDR1 and CDR2: SGHRS and YFSETQ. The CDR3 sequence is CASSPSMGQETQYF. The CDR3 bases are TGCGCCAGCAGCCCAAGTATGGGGCAAGAGACCCAGTACTTC.

A single count supports this clone. The sample holds other DNA sequences that translate to the same CDR3. V usage is TRBV4-2 and J usage is TRBJ2-5, with 8 bases aligning to TRBD2. CDR1 LGHNA and CDR2 YNFKEQ come from the germline V gene. V shed 0 bases, J shed 3 bases, and the junction held 6 bases outside the gene matches. The CDR3 loop spans 16 amino acids. Written as DNA, the CDR3 is TGTGCCAGCAGCCAAGATCAAGCGGGAGCAGAAGAGACCCAGTACTTC. Protein product: CASSQDQAGAEETQYF.

The chain uses TRBV10-3 and TRBJ1-1; D is perhaps TRBD1 (5 bases). The CDR3 loop spans 14 amino acids. Trimming cost V 0 bases and J 10 bases, with 15 bases left between them. The V gene's germline CDR1 is ENHRY and CDR2 SYGVKD. The CDR3 loop is CAISESLQGQGAFF. CDR3 nucleotides: TGTGCCATCAGTGAGTCTTTGCAGGGTCAAGGAGCTTTCTTT.

This clone was picked up a small number of times. The rearrangement joins TRBV2 to TRBJ2-3; 11 bases map to TRBD2. With V trimmed by 6 bases and J by 5 bases, 4 bases remained unmatched. Germline V gene sequence: CDR1 SNHLY, CDR2 FYNNEI. This CDR3 comprises 14 residues. CDR3 in amino acids: CASSGGTSGDTQYF. CDR3 bases: TGTGCCAGCAGCGGGGGGACTAGCGGAGATACGCAGTATTTT. The variable domain in full, with the rest retrieved from reference TRBV2 and TRBJ2-3, is EPEVTQTPSHQVTQMGQEVILRCVPISNHLYFYWYRQILGQKVEFLVSFYNNEISEKSEIFDDQFSVERPDGSNFTLKIRSTKLEDSAMYFCASSGGTSGDTQYFGPGTRLTVL.

This clone was found a few times. V usage is TRBV11-3 and J usage is TRBJ2-1; possible D gene TRBD2, 6 bases. V was trimmed by 2 bases and J by 9 bases, leaving 8 bases between them. Germline CDR1 and CDR2: SGHNT and YENEEA. The CDR3 spans 12 residues. CDR3: CASSLLGGEQFF. The DNA for the CDR3 is TGTGCCAGCAGCTTATTGGGGGGTGAGCAGTTCTTC.